This T cell receptor (beta chain) came from a study of metastatic and nonmetastatic thyroid tumors. Study in general: Peripheral blood and tumor or nodule samples from malignant and benign thyroid patients were compared. General observations from the study: When malignant thyroid tumors were compared with benign nodules, TCR beta diversity was reportedly significantly higher in the malignant tumors. This held in both blood and tumor samples.

CDR1 and CDR2 (germline): MNHEY, SVGAGI. CDR3 size: 14 residues. Per the authors' pipeline: Using the CDR3 differences seen across clinicopathological groups, the authors built a distant-metastasis classifier for papillary thyroid cancer, which was meant to discriminate distant-metastatic patients. Through MiXCR, TCRdb re-clonotyped the PCR reads. The V and J calls were not made by the authors but by TCRdb's processing. The sample includes approximately 90,000 clones, around 7.8% of them seen just once. This clone was detected ten times or more. Its antigen is currently unknown. The junction departs from germline at one end; a sequencing error may be responsible. Ahead of thyroid surgery, no patient had received treatment of any kind.

This receptor was taken from a female donor with papillary thyroid cancer or a benign thyroid nodule (not recorded which). Some clones in this sample may be carry-over from other donors' samples. This chain joins TRBV6-5 and TRBJ1-1, with D hard to call. Sequences were obtained from blood. The CDR3 bases are TGTGCCAGCAGTTACGGAACCATGAACACTGAAGCTTCCTTT. It translates to CASSYGTMNTEASF.